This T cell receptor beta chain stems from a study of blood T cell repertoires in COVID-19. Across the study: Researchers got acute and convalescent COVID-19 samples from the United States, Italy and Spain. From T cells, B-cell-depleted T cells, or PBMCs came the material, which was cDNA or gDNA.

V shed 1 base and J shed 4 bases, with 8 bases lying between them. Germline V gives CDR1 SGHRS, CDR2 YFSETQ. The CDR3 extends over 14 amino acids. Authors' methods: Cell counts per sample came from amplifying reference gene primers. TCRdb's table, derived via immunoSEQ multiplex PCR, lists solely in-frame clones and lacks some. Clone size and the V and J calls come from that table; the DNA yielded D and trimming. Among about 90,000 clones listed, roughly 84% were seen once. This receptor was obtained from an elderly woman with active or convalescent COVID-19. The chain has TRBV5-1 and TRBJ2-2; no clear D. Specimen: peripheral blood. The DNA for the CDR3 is TGCGCCAGCAGCTTGACAGTAACCACCGGGGAGCTGTTTTTT. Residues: CASSLTVTTGELFF.